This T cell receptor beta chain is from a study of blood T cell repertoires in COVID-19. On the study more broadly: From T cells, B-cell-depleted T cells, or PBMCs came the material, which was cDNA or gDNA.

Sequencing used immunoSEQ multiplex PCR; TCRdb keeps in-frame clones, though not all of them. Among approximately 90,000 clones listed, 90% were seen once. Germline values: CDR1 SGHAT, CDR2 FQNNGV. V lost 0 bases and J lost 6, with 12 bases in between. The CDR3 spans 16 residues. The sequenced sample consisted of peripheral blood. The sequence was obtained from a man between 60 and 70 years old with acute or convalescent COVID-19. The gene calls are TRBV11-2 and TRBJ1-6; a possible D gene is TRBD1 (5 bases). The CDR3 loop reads CASSLDGASGNSPLHF. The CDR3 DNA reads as TGTGCCAGCAGCTTAGATGGGGCGTCGGGTAATTCACCCCTCCACTTT.